The T cell receptor beta chain described here comes from a study of blood T cell repertoires in COVID-19. Per the authors' pipeline: Estimation of nucleated cell counts was performed using reference gene primer amplification. Sequencing was performed with immunoSEQ multiplex PCR; in TCRdb, only in-frame clones are kept and a portion is missing. V and J calls and clone size come straight from that table; D and trimming were deduced from the DNA. The data contain 190,000 or so clones, 70% to 90% of them seen just once; the ten biggest clones take up 2.5% to 3.5%. This clonotype was sampled from a middle-aged man with active or convalescent COVID-19. Sample: peripheral blood.

The CDR3 sequence is CASSPAHANTEAFF. The CDR3 bases are TGTGCCAGCTCACCTGCACATGCGAACACTGAAGCTTTCTTT. The chain carries TRBV18 and TRBJ1-1, with D uncertain. There are 14 residues in the CDR3. Trimming took 3 bases from V and 1 from J, leaving 9 bases between them. Per the germline V gene, CDR1 is KGHSH and CDR2 is LQKENI.